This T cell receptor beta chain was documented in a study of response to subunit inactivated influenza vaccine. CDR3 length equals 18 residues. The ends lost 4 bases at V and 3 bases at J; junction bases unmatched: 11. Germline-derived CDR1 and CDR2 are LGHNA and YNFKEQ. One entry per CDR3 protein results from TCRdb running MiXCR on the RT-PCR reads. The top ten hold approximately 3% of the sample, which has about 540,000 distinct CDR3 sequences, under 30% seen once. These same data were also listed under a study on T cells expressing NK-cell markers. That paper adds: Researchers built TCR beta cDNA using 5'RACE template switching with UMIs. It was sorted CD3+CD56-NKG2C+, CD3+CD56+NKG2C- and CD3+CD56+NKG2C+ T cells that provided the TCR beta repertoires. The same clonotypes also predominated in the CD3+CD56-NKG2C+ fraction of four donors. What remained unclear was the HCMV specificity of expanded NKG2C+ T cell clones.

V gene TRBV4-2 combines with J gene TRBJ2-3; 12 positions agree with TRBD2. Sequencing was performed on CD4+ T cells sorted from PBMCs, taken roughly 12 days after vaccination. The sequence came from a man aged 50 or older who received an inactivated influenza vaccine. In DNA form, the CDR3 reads TGTGCCAGCAGCCTCGGGCTAGCGGGAGGGTTCCTGACAGATACGCAGTATTTT. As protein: CASSLGLAGGFLTDTQYF.